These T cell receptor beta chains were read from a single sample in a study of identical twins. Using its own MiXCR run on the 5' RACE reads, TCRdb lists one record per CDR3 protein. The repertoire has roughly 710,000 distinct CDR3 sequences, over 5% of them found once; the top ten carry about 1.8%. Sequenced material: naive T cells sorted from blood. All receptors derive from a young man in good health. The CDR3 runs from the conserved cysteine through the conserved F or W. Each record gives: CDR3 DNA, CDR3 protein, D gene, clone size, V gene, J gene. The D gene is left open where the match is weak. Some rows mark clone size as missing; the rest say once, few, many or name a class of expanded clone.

CDR3 DNA: TGCGCCAGCAGCCGGGGAGCGGGAGCGGCCGGGGAGCTGTTTTTT; CDR3 protein: CASSRGAGAAGELFF; D gene: TRBD2; clone size: NA; V gene: TRBV4-3; J gene: TRBJ2-2
CDR3 DNA: TGTGCCATCAGTGAGGCTGGCGGGAGCGGTAATGAGCAGTTCTTC; CDR3 protein: CAISEAGGSGNEQFF; D gene: TRBD2; clone size: few; V gene: TRBV10-3; J gene: TRBJ2-1
CDR3 DNA: TGTGCCACCAGCAGAGGACACAGGGGGGTGGGTCCCCTCCTTAATGAGCAGTTCTTC; CDR3 protein: CATSRGHRGVGPLLNEQFF; D gene: TRBD1; clone size: many; V gene: TRBV15; J gene: TRBJ2-1
CDR3 DNA: TGCGCCAGCAGCTTGGATCTCTCCCGGGATGGCTACACCTTC; CDR3 protein: CASSLDLSRDGYTF; D gene: NA; clone size: many; V gene: TRBV5-1; J gene: TRBJ1-2
CDR3 DNA: TGCGCCAGCAGCTTGGCCAATTCACTAGCATTCAATGAGCAGTTCTTC; CDR3 protein: CASSLANSLAFNEQFF; D gene: NA; clone size: few; V gene: TRBV5-1; J gene: TRBJ2-1
CDR3 DNA: TGTGCCAGCAGTTTAGGGCCGGGACAGGGAAATTCACCCCTCCACTTT; CDR3 protein: CASSLGPGQGNSPLHF; D gene: TRBD1; clone size: NA; V gene: TRBV28; J gene: TRBJ1-6
CDR3 DNA: TGTGCCAGCAGAACGGGGAAAGGGGGCGGGTATCAGCCCCAGCATTTT; CDR3 protein: CASRTGKGGGYQPQHF; D gene: TRBD1; clone size: NA; V gene: TRBV6-1; J gene: TRBJ1-5
CDR3 DNA: TGCAGTGCTAGCTCTCAGGCGGGACTAAGCACAGATACGCAGTATTTT; CDR3 protein: CSASSQAGLSTDTQYF; D gene: TRBD2; clone size: many; V gene: TRBV20-1; J gene: TRBJ2-3
CDR3 DNA: TGCAGTGCTAGACCGCGGACAGGGGGCAATCAGCCCCAGCATTTT; CDR3 protein: CSARPRTGGNQPQHF; D gene: TRBD1; clone size: many; V gene: TRBV20-1; J gene: TRBJ1-5
CDR3 DNA: TGTGCCACCAGCAGAGATCCAGCGGTTACCGGGGAGCTGTTTTTT; CDR3 protein: CATSRDPAVTGELFF; D gene: NA; clone size: many; V gene: TRBV15; J gene: TRBJ2-2
CDR3 DNA: TGTGCCAGCAGCATGACAGGGGGCCCCGCGCCCCAGTACTTC; CDR3 protein: CASSMTGGPAPQYF; D gene: TRBD1; clone size: few; V gene: TRBV7-2; J gene: TRBJ2-5
CDR3 DNA: TGTGCCAGCAGCCAGTCAGGGGGAGGCTACACCTTC; CDR3 protein: CASSQSGGGYTF; D gene: TRBD1; clone size: many; V gene: TRBV3-1; J gene: TRBJ1-2
CDR3 DNA: TGTGCCACCACCGGGACTAAGGCGCAGTATTTT; CDR3 protein: CATTGTKAQYF; D gene: TRBD2; clone size: few; V gene: TRBV19; J gene: TRBJ2-3
CDR3 DNA: TGTGCCAGCAAAGGACCCGGAAGCGTGCCGTTCTTC; CDR3 protein: CASKGPGSVPFF; D gene: NA; clone size: few; V gene: TRBV9; J gene: TRBJ2-1
CDR3 DNA: TGTGCCAGTCCCTGGGCGGGAGGGGATACGCAGTATTTT; CDR3 protein: CASPWAGGDTQYF; D gene: TRBD2; clone size: few; V gene: TRBV6-1; J gene: TRBJ2-3
CDR3 DNA: TGTGCCAGCCGTGGGGGGCCCGGGGAGCTGTTTTTT; CDR3 protein: CASRGGPGELFF; D gene: NA; clone size: many; V gene: TRBV6-2/TRBV6-3; J gene: TRBJ2-2
CDR3 DNA: TGTGCCAGCAGTATCAGGGGGGGGAACACTGAAGCTTTCTTT; CDR3 protein: CASSIRGGNTEAFF; D gene: TRBD1; clone size: many; V gene: TRBV12-3/TRBV12-4; J gene: TRBJ1-1
CDR3 DNA: TGTGCCAGCAGACCTCGGGAACTTGAAGCTTTCTTT; CDR3 protein: CASRPRELEAFF; D gene: NA; clone size: many; V gene: TRBV28; J gene: TRBJ1-1
CDR3 DNA: TGCAGCGTCCTACCCGAATTGACAGGGGGCAACAATGAGCAGTTCTTC; CDR3 protein: CSVLPELTGGNNEQFF; D gene: TRBD1; clone size: many; V gene: TRBV29-1; J gene: TRBJ2-1
CDR3 DNA: TGTGCCACTGAGCCAGGGAACACCGGGGAGCTGTTTTTT; CDR3 protein: CATEPGNTGELFF; D gene: NA; clone size: few; V gene: TRBV19; J gene: TRBJ2-2
CDR3 DNA: TGCAGTGCTAGTCGTGGCTACAATGAGCAGTTCTTC; CDR3 protein: CSASRGYNEQFF; D gene: NA; clone size: many; V gene: TRBV20-1; J gene: TRBJ2-1
CDR3 DNA: TGCAGCGTGACGGGTCGATTGAACACTGAAGCTTTCTTT; CDR3 protein: CSVTGRLNTEAFF; D gene: NA; clone size: few; V gene: TRBV29-1; J gene: TRBJ1-1
CDR3 DNA: TGTGCCAGCAGCTCCCTAGACCTCATGAACACTGAAGCTTTCTTT; CDR3 protein: CASSSLDLMNTEAFF; D gene: NA; clone size: NA; V gene: TRBV7-9; J gene: TRBJ1-1
CDR3 DNA: TGTGCCACCAGCAGAGATCTCTTCCCCCCTTACAGGGGGCGGCAAGAGACCCAGTACTTC; CDR3 protein: CATSRDLFPPYRGRQETQYF; D gene: TRBD1; clone size: many; V gene: TRBV15; J gene: TRBJ2-5
CDR3 DNA: TGCAGTGCCCCGGACAGGGGGATCTATGGCTACACCTTC; CDR3 protein: CSAPDRGIYGYTF; D gene: TRBD1; clone size: many; V gene: TRBV20-1; J gene: TRBJ1-2
CDR3 DNA: TGCGCCAGCAGCCAGACCCTAGCCCTAGCGGGAGGGGGTGAGCAGTTCTTC; CDR3 protein: CASSQTLALAGGGEQFF; D gene: TRBD2; clone size: NA; V gene: TRBV4-3; J gene: TRBJ2-1
CDR3 DNA: TGTGCCAGCAGCCAAGTGAGGGGAAGCAATGAGCAGTTCTTC; CDR3 protein: CASSQVRGSNEQFF; D gene: NA; clone size: NA; V gene: TRBV3-1; J gene: TRBJ2-1
CDR3 DNA: TGCAGTGCTAGTGATGGGGTTCAGCCCCAGCATTTT; CDR3 protein: CSASDGVQPQHF; D gene: NA; clone size: few; V gene: TRBV20-1; J gene: TRBJ1-5
CDR3 DNA: TGCAGCGTTGTGCCAGCGGGAGGGAGGACAGATACGCAGTATTTT; CDR3 protein: CSVVPAGGRTDTQYF; D gene: TRBD2; clone size: few; V gene: TRBV29-1; J gene: TRBJ2-3
CDR3 DNA: TGTGCCAGCAGCTCCTCGCTCAGCCCCTCTGGCGAGCAGTACTTC; CDR3 protein: CASSSSLSPSGEQYF; D gene: NA; clone size: many; V gene: TRBV7-2; J gene: TRBJ2-7
CDR3 DNA: TGTGCCAGCAGCCAAGCAGTGAGAGGGGACACCGGGGAGCTGTTTTTT; CDR3 protein: CASSQAVRGDTGELFF; D gene: NA; clone size: few; V gene: TRBV3-1; J gene: TRBJ2-2
CDR3 DNA: TGTGCCAGCAGCTCGAGCCGACAGGGAGCGGACGAGCAGTACTTC; CDR3 protein: CASSSSRQGADEQYF; D gene: TRBD1; clone size: many; V gene: TRBV7-9; J gene: TRBJ2-7
CDR3 DNA: TGCAGTGCCCGAGACCCAAGGGTAGATACGCAGTATTTT; CDR3 protein: CSARDPRVDTQYF; D gene: NA; clone size: many; V gene: TRBV20-1; J gene: TRBJ2-3
CDR3 DNA: TGTGCCAGCGAGGCGCATAGGGCTGATCTTCCCGGGGAGCTGTTTTTT; CDR3 protein: CASEAHRADLPGELFF; D gene: NA; clone size: few; V gene: TRBV7-9; J gene: TRBJ2-2
CDR3 DNA: TGTGCCAGCACACGGGGCCTGGATACGCAGTATTTT; CDR3 protein: CASTRGLDTQYF; D gene: NA; clone size: many; V gene: TRBV12-3/TRBV12-4; J gene: TRBJ2-3
CDR3 DNA: TGTGCCAGCAGCCGCCCCCGGGGTTCCTACAATGAGCAGTTCTTC; CDR3 protein: CASSRPRGSYNEQFF; D gene: NA; clone size: few; V gene: TRBV14; J gene: TRBJ2-1
CDR3 DNA: TGTGCCAGCAGTGCGGGACAGGGGTATGCAGCTTTCTTT; CDR3 protein: CASSAGQGYAAFF; D gene: TRBD1; clone size: many; V gene: TRBV12-3/TRBV12-4; J gene: TRBJ1-1
CDR3 DNA: TGCGCCAGCAGGCGTTCTAGCGAGATAACAGATACGCAGTATTTT; CDR3 protein: CASRRSSEITDTQYF; D gene: NA; clone size: NA; V gene: TRBV5-1; J gene: TRBJ2-3
CDR3 DNA: TGCGCCAGCAGCCAAGTGGGGACAGGGACCCTCCACTTT; CDR3 protein: CASSQVGTGTLHF; D gene: TRBD1; clone size: few; V gene: TRBV4-1; J gene: TRBJ1-6
CDR3 DNA: TGTGCCAGCAGCTCTTCGACAGGGACGGGGTTGGAGCAGTACTTC; CDR3 protein: CASSSSTGTGLEQYF; D gene: TRBD1; clone size: few; V gene: TRBV7-2; J gene: TRBJ2-7
CDR3 DNA: TGTGCCAGCAGCCTCCCGACAGGGGGTTCTACCGGGGAGCTGTTTTTT; CDR3 protein: CASSLPTGGSTGELFF; D gene: TRBD1; clone size: few; V gene: TRBV9; J gene: TRBJ2-2
CDR3 DNA: TGTGCCTGGAGTGTATACTGGTACGAGCAGTACTTC; CDR3 protein: CAWSVYWYEQYF; D gene: NA; clone size: many; V gene: TRBV30; J gene: TRBJ2-7
CDR3 DNA: TGTGCCAGCAGGCGACCGGGACCGAATGAAAAACTGTTTTTT; CDR3 protein: CASRRPGPNEKLFF; D gene: NA; clone size: many; V gene: TRBV25-1; J gene: TRBJ1-4
CDR3 DNA: TGTGCCACCAGCGGAGTACTCCTCGGGACCCCCAGTCACACCTTC; CDR3 protein: CATSGVLLGTPSHTF; D gene: NA; clone size: many; V gene: TRBV15; J gene: TRBJ1-2
CDR3 DNA: TGTGCCAGCAGTGAATGGGCACTAGCGGGAGTAGGGGAGACCCAGTACTTC; CDR3 protein: CASSEWALAGVGETQYF; D gene: TRBD2; clone size: NA; V gene: TRBV25-1; J gene: TRBJ2-5
CDR3 DNA: TGTGCCAGCAGCCGAACGCCTCGCGATGGCTACACCTTC; CDR3 protein: CASSRTPRDGYTF; D gene: NA; clone size: NA; V gene: TRBV6-1; J gene: TRBJ1-2
CDR3 DNA: TGCAGCGTTCCACATCAGGGGTTCGCGAACACCGGGGAGCTGTTTTTT; CDR3 protein: CSVPHQGFANTGELFF; D gene: NA; clone size: NA; V gene: TRBV29-1; J gene: TRBJ2-2
CDR3 DNA: TGTGCCAGCTACTCAACTACTGGGAATGAGCAGTTCTTC; CDR3 protein: CASYSTTGNEQFF; D gene: NA; clone size: many; V gene: TRBV6-1; J gene: TRBJ2-1
CDR3 DNA: TGTGCCAGCAGCGTAGGGGGCCGTTTAAGCTACAATGAGCAGTTCTTC; CDR3 protein: CASSVGGRLSYNEQFF; D gene: NA; clone size: NA; V gene: TRBV9; J gene: TRBJ2-1
CDR3 DNA: TGTGCCAGCAGTCCTCTCGCAGGGACGACCTACAATGAGCAGTTCTTC; CDR3 protein: CASSPLAGTTYNEQFF; D gene: NA; clone size: many; V gene: TRBV12-3/TRBV12-4; J gene: TRBJ2-1
CDR3 DNA: TGCGCCAGCAGCTTGGCAGGGGGCTGGAATGAGCAGTTCTTC; CDR3 protein: CASSLAGGWNEQFF; D gene: TRBD1; clone size: many; V gene: TRBV5-1; J gene: TRBJ2-1
CDR3 DNA: TGTGCCAGCAGTTTTCGTGTTTCTAGAGGACAGGGGGTTTCAGATACGCAGTATTTT; CDR3 protein: CASSFRVSRGQGVSDTQYF; D gene: TRBD1; clone size: NA; V gene: TRBV28; J gene: TRBJ2-3
CDR3 DNA: TGTGCCACCAGTGTAATGGGACCCTCCTACAATGAGCAGTTCTTC; CDR3 protein: CATSVMGPSYNEQFF; D gene: NA; clone size: many; V gene: TRBV24-1; J gene: TRBJ2-1
CDR3 DNA: TGTGCCAGCAGTTCCGAGGGGGGATATGGCTACACCTTC; CDR3 protein: CASSSEGGYGYTF; D gene: NA; clone size: many; V gene: TRBV28; J gene: TRBJ1-2
CDR3 DNA: TGTGCCAGCAGTTTGGGGCTATTGAAAGTCCGGGTGCAGTTCTTC; CDR3 protein: CASSLGLLKVRVQFF; D gene: NA; clone size: many; V gene: TRBV12-3/TRBV12-4; J gene: TRBJ2-1
CDR3 DNA: TGCGCCAGCAGCCCGGGACAGGGGAACTGGGAGACCCAGTACTTC; CDR3 protein: CASSPGQGNWETQYF; D gene: TRBD1; clone size: many; V gene: TRBV5-1; J gene: TRBJ2-5
CDR3 DNA: TGTGCCAGCGCCCCCGGGACAGCCTACGAGCAGTACTTC; CDR3 protein: CASAPGTAYEQYF; D gene: TRBD1; clone size: NA; V gene: TRBV19; J gene: TRBJ2-7
CDR3 DNA: TGCGCCAGCCGACGGGGGGGCACAGATACGCAGTATTTT; CDR3 protein: CASRRGGTDTQYF; D gene: TRBD2; clone size: many; V gene: TRBV5-1; J gene: TRBJ2-3
CDR3 DNA: TGTGCCAGCAGCTTGGAGCGGCTTGGGACTAGCTCCACCGGGGAGCTGTTTTTT; CDR3 protein: CASSLERLGTSSTGELFF; D gene: TRBD2; clone size: few; V gene: TRBV5-5; J gene: TRBJ2-2